One T cell receptor beta chain is described in this entry. Trimming shortened V by 3 bases and J by 7 bases, and 9 bases separated the two germline ends. The CDR3 is 12 residues long. From germline, CDR1 is LNHDA and CDR2 SQIVND (reference sequence). The data are from a study of blood T cell repertoires in COVID-19. Generated by immunoSEQ multiplex PCR, the TCRdb table keeps only in-frame clones and is missing some. The sample lists approximately 100,000 clones, 85% to 95% occurring once. Sequenced material: peripheral blood. The genes are TRBV19 and TRBJ1-1, with D unclear. This TCR was sampled from a man over 45 with active COVID-19. The CDR3 bases are TGTGCCAGTAGTATTGATGAGGTTGAAGCTTTCTTT. This encodes CASSIDEVEAFF.